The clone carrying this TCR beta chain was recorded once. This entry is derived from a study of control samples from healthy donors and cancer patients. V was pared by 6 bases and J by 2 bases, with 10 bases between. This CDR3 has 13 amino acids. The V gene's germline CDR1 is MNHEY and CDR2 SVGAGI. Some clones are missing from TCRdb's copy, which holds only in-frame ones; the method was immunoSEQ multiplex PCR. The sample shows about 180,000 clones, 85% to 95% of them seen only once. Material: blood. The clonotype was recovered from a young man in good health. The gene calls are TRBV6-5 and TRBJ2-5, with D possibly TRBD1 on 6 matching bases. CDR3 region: CASSETGQETQYF. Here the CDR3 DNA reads TGTGCCAGCAGCGAGACAGGACAAGAGACCCAGTACTTC.